Presented here are 10 T cell receptor beta chains from one specimen sequenced in a study of shared T cell receptors in the human thymus. Sequencing used immunoSEQ multiplex PCR; TCRdb keeps in-frame clones, though not all of them. The repertoire has some 760,000 clones, roughly 88% of them found once; the top ten carry 0.008% to 0.011%. In addition, the sample was reused for a study of human thymus T cells.

The sample taken for sequencing was thymocytes. These TCRs come from a girl less than two years old with a congenital heart defect.

The CDR3 DNA is TGCGCCAGCAAAACCAGCGAGTACACAGATACGCAGTATTTT. Protein product: CASKTSEYTDTQYF. V gene TRBV5-1 combines with J gene TRBJ2-3, with D unresolved. Trimming took 6 bases from V and 2 from J, leaving 13 bases between them. The CDR3 is 14 residues long. Germline CDR1 reads SGHRS; CDR2 reads YFSETQ.

This chain joins TRBV5-1 and TRBJ1-2; D is ambiguous. The CDR3 covers 14 residues. Germline values: CDR1 SGHRS, CDR2 YFSETQ. Trimming took 0 bases from V and 4 from J, leaving 10 bases between them. The CDR3 reads CASSLDGASYGYTF. The CDR3 coding sequence is TGCGCCAGCAGCTTGGACGGAGCCTCCTATGGCTACACCTTC.

CDR3 nucleotides: TGTGCCAGCAGTTTTCTCCTAGCGGGGTCTCTGGATACGCAGTATTTT. This encodes CASSFLLAGSLDTQYF. J is TRBJ2-3 and V is TRBV27; 9 positions agree with TRBD2. The CDR3 extends over 16 amino acids. Losses at the gene ends were 3 bases for V and 6 bases for J; bases not matched to a gene: 10. Germline V gene sequence: CDR1 MNHEY, CDR2 SMNVEV (reference sequence).

The V and J genes are TRBV15 and TRBJ1-5, with D possibly matching TRBD1 (6 bases). Germline CDR1 LNHNV, CDR2 YYDKDF (reference sequence). The CDR3 has 16 residues. V was shortened by 1 base and J by 4 bases, with 14 bases between the two germline ends. The CDR3 region has the DNA TGTGCCACCAGCAGAGGCCTAGGACAGAAAAATCAGCCCCAGCATTTT. Encoded protein: CATSRGLGQKNQPQHF.

The chain joins TRBV15 to TRBJ2-7; 7 bases match TRBD1. This CDR3 is built from 15 residues. The V segment lost 5 bases and the J segment 2 bases; nucleotides outside the gene matches: 9. Per the germline V gene, CDR1 is LNHNV and CDR2 is YYDKDF (reference sequence). The CDR3 nucleotides are TGTGCCACCAGCGGACTCAGACAGGGCCCCTACGAGCAGTACTTC. Translated: CATSGLRQGPYEQYF.

The chain has TRBV27 and TRBJ2-4; D may be TRBD2 (5 bases). This CDR3 is 16 amino acids long. Germline CDR1 and CDR2: MNHEY and SMNVEV (reference sequence). V was trimmed by 0 bases and J by 0 bases, leaving 9 bases between them. Written as DNA, the CDR3 is TGTGCCAGCAGTTTATCACCCCGGGGAGCCAAAAACATTCAGTACTTC. This encodes CASSLSPRGAKNIQYF.

The V and J genes are TRBV19 and TRBJ2-1; 7 bases are a match to TRBD2. This CDR3 contains 17 residues. V lost 5 bases, J lost 1 base, and 11 bases stayed unmatched. The V gene's germline CDR1 is LNHDA and CDR2 SQIVND (reference sequence). The DNA for the CDR3 is TGTGCCAGTAGTTGCCCGGGGGGTGATCGTTCCTACAATGAGCAGTTCTTC. This sequence encodes CASSCPGGDRSYNEQFF.

J is TRBJ1-5 and V is TRBV30; possibly TRBD1 for D (6 bases). With 1 base removed from V and 0 bases from J, the gap between germline ends came to 22 bases. Germline CDR1 reads GTSNPN; CDR2 reads SVGIG (reference sequence). The CDR3 is made up of 19 amino acids. The CDR3 loop is CAWSAKLSDSLNSNQPQHF. The CDR3 DNA sequence: TGTGCCTGGAGTGCTAAACTCTCGGACAGTCTAAATAGCAATCAGCCCCAGCATTTT. The full variable domain, rest sourced from reference TRBV30 and TRBJ1-5, is SQTIHQWPATLVQPVGSPLSLECTVEGTSNPNLYWYRQAAGRGLQLLFYSVGIGQISSEVPQNLSASRPQDRQFILSSKKLLLSDSGFYLCAWSAKLSDSLNSNQPQHFGDGTRLSIL.

The chain couples TRBV11-2 to TRBJ1-2, with D perhaps TRBD1 (5 bases). Trimming stripped 5 bases from V and 8 bases from J, with 12 bases between. Germline CDR1 reads SGHAT; CDR2 reads FQNNGV. This CDR3 region has 12 residues. CDR3 protein: CASSKQGRGYTF. The DNA for the CDR3 is TGTGCCAGCAGCAAGCAGGGTCGGGGCTACACCTTC.

The chain couples TRBV5-6 to TRBJ1-5, with 10 bases that match TRBD1. V was clipped by 4 bases and J by 6 bases; unmatched bases: 7. The length of the CDR3 is 15 residues. Germline assignment: CDR1 SGHDT and CDR2 YYEEEE. DNA of the CDR3: TGTGCCAGCAGCGCTCGGGACAGGGGTTCTCAGCCCCAGCATTTT. Protein: CASSARDRGSQPQHF.